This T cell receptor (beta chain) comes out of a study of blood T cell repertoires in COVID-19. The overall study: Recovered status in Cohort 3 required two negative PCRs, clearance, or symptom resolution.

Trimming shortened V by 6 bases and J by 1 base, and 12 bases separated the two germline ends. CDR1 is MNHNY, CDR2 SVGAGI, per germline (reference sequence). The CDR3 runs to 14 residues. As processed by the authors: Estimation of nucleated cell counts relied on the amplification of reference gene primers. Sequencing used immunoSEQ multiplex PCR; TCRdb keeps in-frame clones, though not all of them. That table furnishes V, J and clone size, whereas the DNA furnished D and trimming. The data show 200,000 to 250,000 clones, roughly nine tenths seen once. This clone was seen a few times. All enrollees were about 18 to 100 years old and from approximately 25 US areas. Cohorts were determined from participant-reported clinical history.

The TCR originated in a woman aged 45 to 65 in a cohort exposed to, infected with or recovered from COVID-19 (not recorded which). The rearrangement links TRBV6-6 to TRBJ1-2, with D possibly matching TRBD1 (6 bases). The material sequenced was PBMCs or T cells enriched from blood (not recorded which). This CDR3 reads CASSADRINYGYTF. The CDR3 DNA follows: TGTGCCAGCAGCGCGGACAGAATTAACTATGGCTACACCTTC.